The 30 T cell receptor beta chains presented below share a single source sample, sequenced in a study of shared clonotypes between healthy human individuals. Method: immunoSEQ multiplex PCR; TCRdb's copy keeps in-frame clones and lacks some. The data show more than 1.2 million clones, 98% to 99% seen once. Sequenced material: naive CD4+ T cells sorted from blood. The subset was: CD45RA+ positively selected. All receptors come from a man in his thirties or forties in good health.

The V gene is TRBV9, the J gene TRBJ1-2, with TRBD1 as a possible D gene (6 bases). CDR1 is SGDLS and CDR2 is YYNGEE in the germline V gene. V shed 2 bases and J shed 3 bases, with 11 bases lying between them. This CDR3 comprises 14 residues. CDR3 residues: CASSVYNRDYGYTF. In DNA, the CDR3 is TGTGCCAGCAGCGTTTATAACAGGGACTATGGCTACACCTTC.

In regard to this clone: The same CDR3 arises from other DNA sequences in this sample as well. The rearrangement uses TRBV28 and TRBJ2-5; D is perhaps TRBD1 (6 bases). V lost 2 bases and J lost 5, with 12 bases in between. The length of the CDR3 is 14 residues. Germline V lookup: CDR1 MDHEN, CDR2 SYDVKM. The CDR3 DNA sequence: TGTGCCAGCAGTTTACTTGGAAGGGGGGAGACCCAGTACTTC. As protein: CASSLLGRGETQYF.

CDR3 sequence (DNA): TGTGCCAGCAGTTTATCGATTCAGAACATTCAGTACTTC. Its protein product is CASSLSIQNIQYF. V gene TRBV27 combines with J gene TRBJ2-4, with D uncertain. This CDR3 region has 13 residues. V lost 0 bases and J 7 bases, leaving 7 bases between the germline ends. CDR1 and CDR2 (germline): MNHEY, SMNVEV (reference sequence).

The J gene is TRBJ2-5, the V gene TRBV2, with no clear D. Germline lookup yields CDR1 SNHLY and CDR2 FYNNEI. Between the trimmed V and J ends, which lost 5 bases and 5 bases, there was a span of 15 bases. The CDR3 contains 14 residues. DNA of the CDR3: TGTGCCAGCAGTCAAAACACCTTAGGGGAGACCCAGTACTTC. This gives the protein CASSQNTLGETQYF. Complete variable domain (other parts from reference TRBV2 and TRBJ2-5): EPEVTQTPSHQVTQMGQEVILRCVPISNHLYFYWYRQILGQKVEFLVSFYNNEISEKSEIFDDQFSVERPDGSNFTLKIRSTKLEDSAMYFCASSQNTLGETQYFGPGTRLLVL.

This chain links TRBV6-1 with TRBJ1-4; no reliable D call. The V end lost 6 bases, the J end lost 2 bases, and 13 bases lay between the germline ends. The CDR3 length is 15 residues. Germline CDR1 reads MNHNS; CDR2 reads SASEGT. The CDR3 DNA reads as TGTGCCAGCAGGGAACTAGGTGCGACTAATGAAAAACTGTTTTTT. Residues: CASRELGATNEKLFF.

With regard to this clone: At the DNA level, this CDR3 is encoded by other sequences in the same sample as well. The genes are TRBV28 and TRBJ2-3; D is ambiguous. The CDR3 loop spans 11 amino acids. The germline V gene encodes CDR1 MDHEN and CDR2 SYDVKM. V lost 3 bases and J 4 bases, leaving 2 bases between the germline ends. CDR3 DNA: TGTGCCAGCAGTTTGGCAGATACGCAGTATTTT. As protein: CASSLADTQYF.

V and J are TRBV5-4 and TRBJ2-7; D ambiguous. V was trimmed by 0 bases and J by 2 bases, leaving 15 bases between them. The germline V gene has CDR1 SGHNT and CDR2 YYREEE (reference sequence). CDR3 length equals 16 residues. Here the CDR3 DNA reads TGTGCCAGCAGCTTGGATGGCAGAGGAAGACCCTACGAGCAGTACTTC. This translates into CASSLDGRGRPYEQYF.

The chain recombines TRBV14 with TRBJ2-5; D is uncertain. This CDR3 is 11 amino acids long. The germline V gene has CDR1 SGHDN and CDR2 FVKESK. V was shortened by 4 bases and J by 5 bases, with 5 bases between the two germline ends. CDR3 in amino acids: CASSRFETQYF. The DNA for the CDR3 is TGTGCCAGCAGCCGATTTGAGACCCAGTACTTC.

The chain carries TRBV5-1 and TRBJ1-1; D unclear. Germline V CDR1 and CDR2: SGHRS, YFSETQ. CDR3 length: 12 amino acids. Trimming cost V 2 bases and J 6 bases, with 8 bases left between them. CDR3 sequence: CASSFSGSEAFF. In nucleotides, the CDR3 is TGCGCCAGCAGCTTCTCAGGATCTGAAGCTTTCTTT.

The chain carries TRBV19 and TRBJ2-1; 10 nucleotides align to TRBD2. Trimming cost V 4 bases and J 6 bases; bases outside gene matches: 6. From germline, CDR1 is LNHDA and CDR2 SQIVND (reference sequence). The CDR3 length is 15 residues. DNA for the CDR3: TGTGCCAGTAGTACCCTAGCGGGAGTTTTCAATGAGCAGTTCTTC. This sequence encodes CASSTLAGVFNEQFF. The full variable domain, its missing parts supplied by reference TRBV19 and TRBJ2-1, is DGGITQSPKYLFRKEGQNVTLSCEQNLNHDAMYWYRQDPGQGLRLIYYSQIVNDFQKGDIAEGYSVSREKKESFPLTVTSAQKNPTAFYLCASSTLAGVFNEQFFGPGTRLTVL.

The chain has TRBV5-4 and TRBJ2-5, with D possibly TRBD1 on 6 matching bases. Germline CDR1 and CDR2: SGHNT and YYREEE (reference sequence). This CDR3 comprises 14 residues. Trimming pared 0 bases from V and 5 bases from J, leaving 11 bases between. DNA for the CDR3: TGTGCCAGCAGCTTGGGGGCAGGGGTCGAGACCCAGTACTTC. Its translation: CASSLGAGVETQYF.

The rearrangement uses TRBV5-1 and TRBJ2-2; 7 nucleotides match TRBD2. V trimming: 7 bases; J trimming: 4 bases; junction bases outside the gene matches: 7. CDR3 size: 14 residues. Germline V gene lookup returns CDR1 SGHRS and CDR2 YFSETQ. This CDR3 reads CASRPGGVTGELFF. The DNA for the CDR3 is TGCGCCAGCCGCCCGGGAGGAGTCACCGGGGAGCTGTTTTTT. The full variable domain, completed using reference TRBV5-1 and TRBJ2-2, is KAGVTQTPRYLIKTRGQQVTLSCSPISGHRSVSWYQQTPGQGLQFLFEYFSETQRNKGNFPGRFSGRQFSNSRSEMNVSTLELGDSALYLCASRPGGVTGELFFGEGSRLTVL.

The chain is built from TRBV5-8 and TRBJ1-4, with TRBD1 matching 7 bases. V trimming: 4 bases; J trimming: 0 bases; junction bases outside the gene matches: 6. The germline gives CDR1 SGHTS, CDR2 YDEGEE. The CDR3 has 16 residues. The CDR3 DNA sequence: TGTGCCAGCAGCAAGGGACAGCTTGCAACTAATGAAAAACTGTTTTTT. Translation: CASSKGQLATNEKLFF.

The chain employs TRBV10-1 and TRBJ2-5; D call uncertain. V was pared by 5 bases and J by 4 bases, with 11 bases between. The length of the CDR3 is 13 residues. Germline assignment: CDR1 WNHNN and CDR2 SYGVQD (reference sequence). The CDR3, as DNA: TGCGCCAGCAGTAAGACACCGGGAGAGACCCAGTACTTC. Amino acid sequence: CASSKTPGETQYF.

The chain has TRBV5-1 and TRBJ2-5, with a tentative D call TRBD2 (5 bases). V lost 0 bases and J 1 base, leaving 13 bases between the germline ends. The CDR3 totals 16 residues. Germline V CDR1 and CDR2: SGHRS, YFSETQ. The CDR3 DNA reads as TGCGCCAGCAGCTTGGGGACTTTGGGAATCCAAGAGACCCAGTACTTC. Translated, it gives CASSLGTLGIQETQYF.

The V gene is TRBV5-1, the J gene TRBJ2-5; D could derive from TRBD1 or TRBD2 (5 bases each). Looked up from germline, CDR1 is SGHRS and CDR2 is YFSETQ. Trimming took 3 bases from V and 5 from J, leaving 11 bases between them. CDR3 length equals 13 residues. CDR3 DNA: TGCGCCAGCAGCTGGGGACCCTTGGAGACCCAGTACTTC. Protein product: CASSWGPLETQYF.

V and J are TRBV29-1 and TRBJ2-7, with 7 bases identical to TRBD1. The V and J ends lost 6 bases and 3 bases, in that order; junction bases with no gene match: 5. CDR3 length: 12 residues. Germline V gene lookup returns CDR1 SQVTM and CDR2 ANQGSEA. CDR3: CSVKGGGYEQYF. The CDR3 DNA reads TGCAGCGTCAAAGGGGGCGGCTACGAGCAGTACTTC.

V usage is TRBV7-2 and J usage is TRBJ2-3; TRBD1 matches 8 bases. The CDR3 is 16 amino acids. Trimming cost V 5 bases and J 4 bases; bases outside gene matches: 11. Germline CDR1 is SGHTA and CDR2 is FQGNSA. This chain's CDR3 is CASSEDREGRADTQYF. CDR3 DNA: TGTGCCAGCAGCGAGGACAGGGAAGGAAGGGCAGATACGCAGTATTTT.

With regard to this clone: Other DNA sequences within the sample encode an identical CDR3. The chain uses TRBV29-1 and TRBJ2-1; the D is unclear. CDR1 and CDR2 from the germline V gene are SQVTM and ANQGSEA. CDR3 length equals 12 residues. With 0 bases removed from V and 7 bases from J, the gap between germline ends came to 7 bases. CDR3 DNA: TGCAGCGTTGAAGATCCTGGGAATGAGCAGTTCTTC. Translation gives CSVEDPGNEQFF.

This chain links TRBV5-1 with TRBJ1-5; D is ambiguous. Between the trimmed V and J ends, which lost 4 bases and 6 bases, there was a span of 14 bases. Germline CDR1 SGHRS, CDR2 YFSETQ. This CDR3 contains 14 residues. CDR3 bases: TGCGCCAGCAGCCTTGGGGATAGTGGTCAGCCCCAGCATTTT. Translating it yields CASSLGDSGQPQHF.

The rearrangement links TRBV18 to TRBJ2-2, with 12 positions matching TRBD2. Trimming at V came to 0 bases and at J to 6 bases, leaving 2 bases not matched to a gene. Germline CDR1 reads KGHSH; CDR2 reads LQKENI. There are 16 residues in the CDR3. This CDR3 reads CASSPPGLAGPGELFF. DNA of the CDR3: TGTGCCAGCTCACCACCAGGACTAGCGGGACCCGGGGAGCTGTTTTTT.

This chain connects TRBV18 to TRBJ1-2, with TRBD1 matching over 11 bases. The CDR3 loop spans 13 amino acids. V lost 3 bases to trimming and J lost 7 bases; unmatched junction nucleotides: 1. The germline V gene has CDR1 KGHSH and CDR2 LQKENI. CDR3 region: CASSPGQGVGYTF. In DNA form, the CDR3 reads TGTGCCAGCTCACCGGGACAGGGGGTTGGCTACACCTTC. Combining the CDR3 with reference TRBV18 and TRBJ1-2 gives the whole variable domain NAGVMQNPRHLVRRRGQEARLRCSPMKGHSHVYWYRQLPEEGLKFMVYLQKENIIDESGMPKERFSAEFPKEGPSILRIQQVVRGDSAAYFCASSPGQGVGYTFGSGTRLTVV.

DNA for the CDR3: TGTGCCAGTAGCACACCTGTAAGGAGTAGCAAGTTCTTC. Its protein product is CASSTPVRSSKFF. The genes are TRBV19 and TRBJ2-1, with D uncertain. CDR3 length: 13 residues. Germline values: CDR1 LNHDA, CDR2 SQIVND (reference sequence). Trimming shortened V by 6 bases and J by 14 bases, and 20 bases separated the two germline ends.

The V call is TRBV7-9, the J call TRBJ2-4, with 9 positions matching TRBD1. Germline CDR1 reads SEHNR; CDR2 reads FQNEAQ (reference sequence). CDR3 length: 18 residues. J was trimmed by 5 bases and V by 4 bases; bases with no gene match: 15. In DNA form, the CDR3 reads TGTGCCAGCAGCTCCACAGGACAGGGGCCGTGGGTGGAAAACATTCAGTACTTC. This gives the protein CASSSTGQGPWVENIQYF.

Details on this clone: The sample carries other DNA sequences with the same CDR3. The chain carries TRBV10-1 and TRBJ2-3; D is undetermined. Trimming cost V 0 bases and J 5 bases, with 6 bases left between them. The CDR3 runs 13 residues. Germline V gene data show CDR1 as WNHNN and CDR2 as SYGVQD (reference sequence). CDR3 bases: TGCGCCAGCAGTGAGTCCTGGGGAGATACGCAGTATTTT. It yields the protein CASSESWGDTQYF.

The chain has TRBV10-1 and TRBJ1-4, with a possible D match to TRBD1 (6 bases). The CDR3 runs 13 residues. Germline V CDR1 and CDR2: WNHNN, SYGVQD (reference sequence). Trimming removed 0 bases from V and 14 bases from J, with 13 bases in between. The CDR3 sequence is CASSESGTGGLFF. The DNA for the CDR3 is TGCGCCAGCAGTGAGTCAGGGACTGGGGGCCTGTTTTTT.

DNA for the CDR3: TGTGCCAGCAGTTCTGATGGGGCTAGCGGGAGTGGCGAGCAGTACTTC. Translating gives CASSSDGASGSGEQYF. This chain joins TRBV7-2 and TRBJ2-7, with 10 bases lining up with TRBD2. The CDR3 spans 16 residues. From germline, CDR1 is SGHTA and CDR2 FQGNSA. Trimming took 6 bases from V and 6 from J; bases not matched to a gene: 14.

V gene TRBV5-1 combines with J gene TRBJ2-5, with D tentatively TRBD1 (6 bases). The germline V and J ends were trimmed by 2 bases and 1 base, with 12 bases remaining between them. This CDR3 has 15 residues. The V gene's germline CDR1 is SGHRS and CDR2 YFSETQ. For the CDR3, the DNA is TGCGCCAGCAGCTTCTCCGGGACACCCCAAGAGACCCAGTACTTC. Protein product: CASSFSGTPQETQYF.

This sequence joins TRBV6-5 and TRBJ2-1; no clear D gene. Trimming shortened V by 2 bases and J by 2 bases, and 10 bases separated the two germline ends. Germline CDR1 MNHEY, CDR2 SVGAGI. The CDR3 consists of 15 residues. The CDR3 loop is CASSYASTAYNEQFF. The CDR3 nucleotides are TGTGCCAGCAGTTACGCTTCCACGGCCTACAATGAGCAGTTCTTC.

The rearrangement joins TRBV28 to TRBJ2-1, with D unclear. Germline CDR1 and CDR2: MDHEN and SYDVKM. The ends were cut back, 2 bases at V and 12 bases at J, with 8 bases in the middle. The CDR3 sequence is 11 residues long. The CDR3 bases are TGTGCCAGCAGTTTAATGGAGCGGCAGTTCTTC. Translated, it gives CASSLMERQFF.